A selection of T cell receptor beta chains follows, all from one sample in a study of OX40 agonist ivuxolimab in advanced cancers. Sequenced by immunoSEQ multiplex PCR; TCRdb stores in-frame clones only, minus some. The sample shows roughly 56,000 clones, 85% to 90% of them seen only once. Specimen: CD4+ or CD8+ T cells sorted from blood, collected in a trial of the OX40 agonist ivuxolimab. The receptors were sampled from an adult with an advanced solid tumor such as melanoma, head and neck, liver or kidney cancer. Both conserved end residues are trimmed from each CDR3. Fields, in order: V gene, J gene, D gene, CDR3 protein. D genes are given only for firm matches.

V: TRBV11-2
J: TRBJ2-7
D: -
CDR3: ASSPPRAHSYEQY

V: TRBV27
J: TRBJ2-7
D: TRBD2
CDR3: ASSEGSGSAYEQY

V: TRBV14
J: TRBJ1-6
D: -
CDR3: ASSQDEGVNNSPLH

V: TRBV6-5
J: TRBJ1-4
D: -
CDR3: ASRLREKLF

V: TRBV5-4
J: TRBJ1-1
D: TRBD1
CDR3: ASAGQGAIGTEAF

V: TRBV7-9
J: TRBJ2-4
D: TRBD1
CDR3: ASSLEGGGGIQY

V: TRBV6-5
J: TRBJ2-7
D: -
CDR3: ASSYVARSYEQY

V: TRBV27
J: TRBJ1-6
D: -
CDR3: ASRLQSSYNSPLH

V: TRBV19
J: TRBJ2-3
D: TRBD1
CDR3: ASSVGQGGPDTQY

V: TRBV2
J: TRBJ1-2
D: -
CDR3: ASSPDRRATYGYT

V: TRBV9
J: TRBJ2-2
D: TRBD2
CDR3: ASSVGSSGSTGELF

V: TRBV7-2
J: TRBJ2-2
D: TRBD2
CDR3: ASSPYQAGAPALF

V: TRBV5-4
J: TRBJ2-7
D: -
CDR3: ASSLGTHGGQY

V: TRBV28
J: TRBJ2-1
D: -
CDR3: ASSSDDNEQF

V: TRBV18
J: TRBJ2-1
D: TRBD2
CDR3: ASSLGTSGSGEQF

V: TRBV2
J: TRBJ1-2
D: TRBD1
CDR3: ASSELGTGSYGYT

V: TRBV5-1
J: TRBJ2-1
D: -
CDR3: ASRVGYREWKGQF

V: TRBV4-3
J: TRBJ1-5
D: -
CDR3: ASSQEDGDGQPQH

V: TRBV29-1
J: TRBJ2-2
D: TRBD2
CDR3: SVGAGVRGELF

V: TRBV4-2
J: TRBJ2-6
D: -
CDR3: ASSQPSSGANVLT

V: TRBV18
J: TRBJ1-1
D: -
CDR3: ASSMGMNTEAF

V: TRBV5-4
J: TRBJ2-1
D: -
CDR3: ASSPPSQVYNEQF

V: TRBV2
J: TRBJ2-1
D: TRBD1
CDR3: ASRGRTGGYNEQF

V: TRBV7-8
J: TRBJ2-1
D: -
CDR3: ASSHIEGAGVYNEQF

V: TRBV7-9
J: TRBJ2-5
D: TRBD2
CDR3: ASSPGTSGVQETQY

V: TRBV7-2
J: TRBJ1-1
D: -
CDR3: ASSLHRNTEAF

V: TRBV18
J: TRBJ2-5
D: -
CDR3: ASSRYQETQY

V: TRBV9
J: TRBJ2-1
D: -
CDR3: ASSPSLTQVGNEQF

V: TRBV7-9
J: TRBJ2-3
D: -
CDR3: ASSTFSDTQY

V: TRBV10-3
J: TRBJ1-5
D: -
CDR3: AISELGDNQPQH

V: TRBV4-1
J: TRBJ1-1
D: -
CDR3: ASSQDGPRFRDTEAF